This is a list of T cell receptor beta chains from one sample in a study of Graves' ophthalmopathy and Graves' hyperthyroidism. Each CDR3 protein gets one entry after TCRdb re-called the multiplex PCR reads with MiXCR. The sample contains 660,000 or so distinct CDR3 sequences, over 40% of which appear only once. Sequences were obtained from peripheral blood. The origin of the receptors is an adult man with Graves' ophthalmopathy. The CDR3 runs from the conserved cysteine through the conserved F or W. A row's size may be missing; if present it is once, few, many or a size class.

clone size,CDR3 length,V gene,CDR3 protein
many,15,TRBV7-2,CASSTEAGMFYEQYF
many,18,TRBV7-2,CASSSLRAGRDRANVLTF
few,15,TRBV5-4,CASSRGTTNTGELFF
NA,14,TRBV10-3,CAIQPGRDQETQYF
NA,17,TRBV4-1,CASSQEGLPGGWSEQYF
NA,16,TRBV5-4,CASSSGGTGSNQPQHF
many,16,TRBV5-1,CASRLGAGGMNTEAFF
NA,17,TRBV12-3/TRBV12-4,CASTQSGTGHSNYGYTF
many,13,TRBV11-2,CASSFLLPGELFF
NA,15,TRBV2,CARRTGGYSGNTIYF
NA,15,TRBV12-3/TRBV12-4,CASTDRGPANEKLFF
few,17,TRBV7-9,CASSDPGTGGVNSPLHF
NA,19,TRBV7-2,CASSLGQGAGSSGANVLTF
many,15,TRBV12-3/TRBV12-4,CASSSILGRNYGYTF
NA,16,TRBV4-2,CASSQTGGLATGELFF
NA,14,TRBV5-4,CASSLRTGIGEQYF
many,15,TRBV20-1,CSASSWGRGNQPQHF
many,15,TRBV11-1,CASSARQRTGSPLHF
few,15,TRBV5-1,CASSTSGLAGGTQYF
NA,15,TRBV11-2,CASSQDPNSIGELFF
NA,12,TRBV7-3,CASSPNNYERYF
once,14,TRBV7-8,CASSSSGTTDTQYF
NA,16,TRBV10-3,CAISGPDRGHLYGYTF
many,18,TRBV12-3/TRBV12-4,CASSSGGGNGGMNQPQHF
NA,15,TRBV4-1,CASSHRVGKNHEQYF
few,15,TRBV5-1,CASSLETGRGSPLHF
NA,11,TRBV29-1,CSPRTGDGYTF
NA,13,TRBV29-1,CSLARGPSYEQYF
NA,11,TRBV24-1,CATGDSGQLFF
NA,12,TRBV2,CASSGSSYERYF
NA,17,TRBV14,CASSPVRQGPASYEQYF
many,13,TRBV7-6,CASSADRVNEQYF
NA,17,TRBV2,CASSEARRGRSSYEQYF
many,17,TRBV7-8,CASSGRDRAREGETQYF
NA,10,TRBV29-1,CSVSRNEQFF
many,14,TRBV2,CASRGLAHTYEQYF
NA,13,TRBV7-9,CASSEGPAYEQYF
NA,11,TRBV2,CASSEEGNLFF
few,16,TRBV7-6,CASSPKVGRGNTEAFF
NA,18,TRBV9,CASSPLWTGFSGANVLTF
NA,17,TRBV2,CASRPLTSGTNTGELFF
NA,15,TRBV15,CATSREDRVGTEAFF
many,11,TRBV29-1,CSVVTTGELFF
NA,15,TRBV25-1,CASSASRDGKETQYF
many,15,TRBV7-8,CASSYAAGVGYEQYF
few,14,TRBV2,CASSYSSRSYEQYF
many,13,TRBV7-3,CASRVDGSYEQYF
NA,15,TRBV29-1,CSVMTGRLDLGSQYF
many,18,TRBV24-1,CATSDNLSGTSGVYEQYF
NA,17,TRBV20-1,CSASGSLIMGGSYEQYF
once,13,TRBV15,CATSSAWEETQYF
NA,15,TRBV7-9,CASSQRDIGGNTIYF
many,11,TRBV10-3,CAISDRGELFF
many,15,TRBV29-1,CSVAPVLGPGNTIYF
NA,17,TRBV25-1,CASTRGQVGYGANVLTF
NA,14,TRBV10-3,CASRRDRVLTEAFF
once,15,TRBV24-1,CATSDLRDRIKQPHF
NA,14,TRBV7-2,CASSLKGWSYEQYF
NA,14,TRBV25-1,CASSEWTGAYGYTF